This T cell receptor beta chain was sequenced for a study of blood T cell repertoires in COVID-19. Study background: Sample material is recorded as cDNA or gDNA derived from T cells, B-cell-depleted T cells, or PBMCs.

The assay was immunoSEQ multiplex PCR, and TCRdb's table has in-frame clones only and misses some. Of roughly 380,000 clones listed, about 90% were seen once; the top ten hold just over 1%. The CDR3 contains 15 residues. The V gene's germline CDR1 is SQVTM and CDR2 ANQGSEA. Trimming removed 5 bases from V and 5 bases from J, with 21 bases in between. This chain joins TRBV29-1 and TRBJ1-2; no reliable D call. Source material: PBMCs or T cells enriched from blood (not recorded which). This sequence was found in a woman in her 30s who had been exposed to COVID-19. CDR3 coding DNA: TGCAGCGTTCCTCCCCGGGGAACCGGGTTGTATGGCTACACCTTC. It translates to CSVPPRGTGLYGYTF.